This T cell receptor (beta chain) stems from a study of cytomegalovirus exposure and HLA in healthy donors. PCR was performed using 60 Vbeta and 13 Jbeta primers. Only in-frame clones appear in the TCRdb table, and some are missing; sequencing was by immunoSEQ multiplex PCR. Among about 180,000 clones listed, approximately 73% were seen once. Material: PBMCs. This clonotype originated in a woman in her thirties in good health and CMV-seropositive.

In nucleotides, the CDR3 is TGTGCCACCCTGTATCCTCAGGGGTCCGTCCATGAGCAGTTCTTC. Protein product: CATLYPQGSVHEQFF. The chain carries TRBV10-3 and TRBJ2-1; tentatively, D is TRBD1 (6 bases). CDR3 length: 15 residues. Germline-derived CDR1 and CDR2 are ENHRY and SYGVKD. Trimming stripped 10 bases from V and 8 bases from J, with 24 bases between.